Reported below is one T cell receptor beta chain. The data originate from a study of siplizumab effects on memory and regulatory T cells. This table comes from immunoSEQ multiplex PCR, and its TCRdb copy is limited to in-frame clones, with some not included. This sample yields some 100,000 clones, of which approximately 94% are seen a single time; 6.5% to 8% belongs to the top ten. Germline loops: CDR1 LGHNA, CDR2 YSLEER. This CDR3 is built from 15 residues. J lost 5 bases, V lost 3 bases, and 8 bases had no gene match. The TCR originated in a human donor in good health. The chain is built from TRBV4-3 and TRBJ2-3; TRBD1 agrees at 7 bases. Sequencing was done on a sample of CD8+ T cells sorted from blood. The CDR3 loop is CASSQTGLLGDTQYF. CDR3 in DNA: TGCGCCAGCAGCCAGACAGGGCTCCTTGGAGATACGCAGTATTTT.